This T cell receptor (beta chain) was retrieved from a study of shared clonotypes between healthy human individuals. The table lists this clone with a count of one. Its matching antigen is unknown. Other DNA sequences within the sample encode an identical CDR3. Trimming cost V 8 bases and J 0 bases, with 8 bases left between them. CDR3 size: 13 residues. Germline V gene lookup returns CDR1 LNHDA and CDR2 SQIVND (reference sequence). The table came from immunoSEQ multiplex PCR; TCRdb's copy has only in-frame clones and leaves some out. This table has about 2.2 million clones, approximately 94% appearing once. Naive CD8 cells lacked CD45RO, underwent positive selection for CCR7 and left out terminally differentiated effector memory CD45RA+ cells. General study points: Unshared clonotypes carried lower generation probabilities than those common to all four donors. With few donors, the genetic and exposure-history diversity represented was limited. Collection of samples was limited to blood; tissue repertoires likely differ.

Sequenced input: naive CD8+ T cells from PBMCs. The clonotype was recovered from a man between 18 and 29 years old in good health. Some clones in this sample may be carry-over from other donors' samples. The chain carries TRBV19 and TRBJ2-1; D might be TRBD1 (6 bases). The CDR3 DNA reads TGTGCCAGTTCGGACAGCTCCTACAATGAGCAGTTCTTC. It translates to CASSDSSYNEQFF.